These T cell receptor beta chains were read from a single sample in a study of shared T cell receptors in the human thymus. Sequenced by immunoSEQ multiplex PCR; TCRdb stores in-frame clones only, minus some. The table has roughly 550,000 clones, about 84% seen once. This sample was also put to use in a study of human thymus T cells.

Sequences were obtained from thymocytes. The source of these receptors is a boy in the first two years of life with a congenital heart defect. Both conserved end residues are part of each CDR3. A D gene is named only where the DNA matches it firmly. Size values are once, few and many counts, or a class for expanded clones, and some rows have none.

d_call,j_call,v_call,clone_size,cdr3_nt,cdr3_aa
TRBD2,TRBJ2-7,TRBV6-5,NA,TGTGCCACCACCCGTAGCGGGAGGGCCGAATACGAGCAGTACTTC,CATTRSGRAEYEQYF
NA,TRBJ1-5,TRBV5-8,few,TGTGCCAGCACCAGGGGAAAAAATCAGCCCCAGCATTTT,CASTRGKNQPQHF
TRBD1,TRBJ1-2,TRBV27,once,TGTGCCAGCAGGCCCCGACAGGGAAACTATGGCTACACCTTC,CASRPRQGNYGYTF
NA,TRBJ1-1,TRBV18,NA,TGTGCCAGTTCCACCGGGCAGGGAGGACGAACTGAAGCTTTCTTT,CASSTGQGGRTEAFF
TRBD2,TRBJ2-7,TRBV13,NA,TGTGCCAGCAGCTTACCTCCCCTCCTAGCGGGAGAACGCTACGAGCAGTACTTC,CASSLPPLLAGERYEQYF
NA,TRBJ2-1,TRBV4-1,once,TGCGCCAGCAGCCAAGGGAGTAGCGAAAAAAGCTCCTACAATGAGCAGTTCTTC,CASSQGSSEKSSYNEQFF
NA,TRBJ2-2,TRBV14,NA,TGTGCCAGCAGCCCCGAGGGGGGGCCAAGGAGATCCGGGGAGCTGTTTTTT,CASSPEGGPRRSGELFF
NA,TRBJ1-1,TRBV19,once,TGTGCCAGCAATACGGGCGGGGCCCTGAACACTGAAGCTTTCTTT,CASNTGGALNTEAFF
NA,TRBJ1-1,TRBV11-3,NA,TGTGCCAGCAACGGAAGGAGGGATACGAACACTGAAGCTTTCTTT,CASNGRRDTNTEAFF
TRBD1,TRBJ2-7,TRBV29-1,NA,TGCAGCGTTACCGACGCTGGACAGGGGCAAACCTACGAGCAGTACTTC,CSVTDAGQGQTYEQYF
NA,TRBJ1-2,TRBV4-1,NA,TGCGCCAGCAGCCCACCGACAGGCCCTCAGCTATCACGGGATGGCTACACCTTC,CASSPPTGPQLSRDGYTF
TRBD2,TRBJ2-1,TRBV10-3,NA,TGTGCCATCAGGACTAGCGGGTTCTACAATGAGCAGTTCTTC,CAIRTSGFYNEQFF
TRBD2,TRBJ2-5,TRBV27,NA,TGTGCCAGCAGTTTACGCCTAGCGGGCCCCCAAGAGACCCAGTACTTC,CASSLRLAGPQETQYF
TRBD2,TRBJ2-7,TRBV27,NA,TGTGCCAGCAGTTTATCCCTAGCGGGAGGTTCCTACGAGCAGTACTTC,CASSLSLAGGSYEQYF
TRBD1,TRBJ1-1,TRBV5-6,NA,TGTGCCAGCAGCTGGACAGGGGGAATGAACACTGAAGCTTTCTTT,CASSWTGGMNTEAFF
TRBD1,TRBJ2-7,TRBV30,NA,TGTGCCTGGAGTGTTCGGACAGGGTGGGACTACGAGCAGTACTTC,CAWSVRTGWDYEQYF
NA,TRBJ1-2,TRBV20-1,NA,TGCAGTGCTCATGAGGTTAGCTACACCTTC,CSAHEVSYTF
TRBD1,TRBJ1-1,TRBV28,once,TGTGCCAGCAGCCCCCGGACAGGGGGAAACACTGAAGCTTTCTTT,CASSPRTGGNTEAFF
NA,TRBJ2-4,TRBV27,NA,TGTGCCAGCAGTTGGTTAGCGGTTGGAGCCAAAAACATTCAGTACTTC,CASSWLAVGAKNIQYF
TRBD1,TRBJ1-1,TRBV28,NA,TGTGCCAGCAGTCTCAGGGGGGTGAACACTGAAGCTTTCTTT,CASSLRGVNTEAFF
TRBD1,TRBJ2-5,TRBV28,few,TGTGCCAGCACGAGGGGCCCGGGACAGCAAGAGACCCAGTACTTC,CASTRGPGQQETQYF
TRBD1,TRBJ2-1,TRBV18,once,TGTGCCAGCTCACCACCGCAGGGGGCAGGGGGGAATGAGCAGTTCTTC,CASSPPQGAGGNEQFF
TRBD1,TRBJ1-1,TRBV12-5,NA,TGTGCTAGTGGTTTGGTCACCGGGACAGGGTACACTGAAGCTTTCTTT,CASGLVTGTGYTEAFF
TRBD2,TRBJ2-1,TRBV11-2,NA,TGTGCCAGCAGCTCGAGGACTAGCGGGAGCTCCTACAATGAGCAGTTCTTC,CASSSRTSGSSYNEQFF
NA,TRBJ2-3,TRBV28,few,TGTGCCAGCAGTTCATGGCAGGCTACACACACAGATACGCAGTATTTT,CASSSWQATHTDTQYF
NA,TRBJ1-3,TRBV18,few,TGTGCCAGCTCACCCGGGACATTCCCTGGAAACACCATATATTTT,CASSPGTFPGNTIYF
NA,TRBJ2-7,TRBV6-5,NA,TGTGCCAGCAGCCCCTTGCAGGGAAACTACGAGCAGTACTTC,CASSPLQGNYEQYF
NA,TRBJ2-5,TRBV7-9,NA,TGTGCCAGCAGCCCCCTTAGAGTAGAGACCCAGTACTTC,CASSPLRVETQYF
TRBD1,TRBJ1-3,TRBV7-2,NA,TGTGCCAGCTCCTCTTGGGGGGACAGGGGAAACACCATATATTTT,CASSSWGDRGNTIYF
TRBD1,TRBJ2-7,TRBV11-3,NA,TGTGCCAGCAGCTCCAGGGGGGACAGGGGGCGCAATCCCCTGAGCTACGAGCAGTACTTC,CASSSRGDRGRNPLSYEQYF
TRBD1,TRBJ2-4,TRBV27,NA,TGTGCCAGCAGTTTAGGGTTAGGGGGCGAAGGTGTCAAAAACATTCAGTACTTC,CASSLGLGGEGVKNIQYF
NA,TRBJ2-7,TRBV14,NA,TGTGCCAGCAGCCAAAACGACAGATCCTCCTACGAGCAGTACTTC,CASSQNDRSSYEQYF
NA,TRBJ1-2,TRBV2,NA,TGTGCCTCCGGGGCCGGGGGGAATGGCTACACCTTC,CASGAGGNGYTF
TRBD1,TRBJ2-5,TRBV7-9,NA,TGTGCCAGCAGCCCCAACCCCCCCCGGGACAGGGGAGATCAGGAGACCCAGTACTTC,CASSPNPPRDRGDQETQYF
TRBD2,TRBJ2-7,TRBV5-1,NA,TGCGCCAGCAGCGGAGCGGGGTTGGCCTACGAGCAGTACTTC,CASSGAGLAYEQYF
TRBD1,TRBJ2-7,TRBV11-2,NA,TGTGCCAGCAGCTGGGGCGACAGGGTAGAGCAGTACTTC,CASSWGDRVEQYF
TRBD2,TRBJ2-7,TRBV5-1,NA,TGCGCCAGCAGCGCACCCGGGACTAGCGGCGCCTACGAGCAGTACTTC,CASSAPGTSGAYEQYF
NA,TRBJ2-7,TRBV29-1,NA,TGCAGCGGTGGGGAGGGGGGCACGAGAGCCTACGAGCAGTACTTC,CSGGEGGTRAYEQYF
TRBD2,TRBJ2-7,TRBV4-2,NA,TGTGCCAGCAGCCAACCCCGGCCTGGGACTAGCGAAAAACCGGGGGAGCAGTACTTC,CASSQPRPGTSEKPGEQYF
NA,TRBJ2-7,TRBV27,NA,TGTGCCAGCAGTTTCCTGGGGCCTATGCCCTACGAGCAGTACTTC,CASSFLGPMPYEQYF